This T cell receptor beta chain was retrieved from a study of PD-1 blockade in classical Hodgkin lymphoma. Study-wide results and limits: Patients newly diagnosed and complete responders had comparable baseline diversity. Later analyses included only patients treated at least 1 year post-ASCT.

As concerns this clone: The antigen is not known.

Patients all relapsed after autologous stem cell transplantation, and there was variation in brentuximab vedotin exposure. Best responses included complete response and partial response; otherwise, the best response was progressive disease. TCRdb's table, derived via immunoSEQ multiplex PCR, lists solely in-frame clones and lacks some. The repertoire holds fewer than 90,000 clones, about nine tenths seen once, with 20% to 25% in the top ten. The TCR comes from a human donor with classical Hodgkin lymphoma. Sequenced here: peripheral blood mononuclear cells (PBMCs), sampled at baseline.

The CDR3, as DNA: TGTGCCAGTAGTACCGACCTGATGAGCACTGAAGCTTTCTTT. The encoded protein is CASSTDLMSTEAFF. The rearrangement joins TRBV19 to TRBJ1-1; D is unclear. Trimming cost V 4 bases and J 4 bases, with 13 bases left between them. The CDR3 totals 14 residues. CDR1 LNHDA and CDR2 SQIVND come from the germline V gene (reference sequence).